This T cell receptor beta chain stems from a study of cytotoxic CD8 clonotypes in ibrutinib-treated CLL. The overall study: On average, approximately 95,000 productive rearrangements and 200,000 to 300,000 productive templates per sample. Whole-study findings and limits: Public clonotypes, an uncommon group, contracted or remained stable on treatment.

TCRdb keeps only in-frame clones here, not all; method: immunoSEQ multiplex PCR. The data show about 200,000 clones, roughly three quarters seen once. In regard to this clone: What it binds is not known.

There are 14 residues in the CDR3. Trimming shortened V by 6 bases and J by 0 bases, and 6 bases separated the two germline ends. Looked up from germline, CDR1 is WNHNN and CDR2 is SYGVQD (reference sequence). This TCR came from a human donor with chronic lymphocytic leukemia. The rearrangement links TRBV10-1 to TRBJ2-6, with D possibly matching TRBD1 (5 bases). The sample was PBMCs, taken after 12 months of ibrutinib treatment. In DNA, the CDR3 is TGCGCCAGCAGCGACAGCTCTGGGGCCAACGTCCTGACTTTC. Translation: CASSDSSGANVLTF.